The 7 T cell receptor beta chains in this list originate from one sample, sequenced in a study of blood T cell repertoires in COVID-19. Using immunoSEQ multiplex PCR, the repertoire was profiled, and TCRdb retains in-frame clones only, with some absent. The table records 200,000 to 250,000 clones, around 84% of them present only once. Sequencing was carried out using PBMCs or T cells enriched from blood (not recorded which). The receptors come from a woman in her thirties or forties who had recovered from COVID-19.

The chain carries TRBV28 and TRBJ2-7, with 8 bases identical to TRBD2. Germline V lookup: CDR1 MDHEN, CDR2 SYDVKM. Germline trimming cut 5 bases from V and 0 bases from J; bases unmatched to any gene: 3. CDR3 length equals 14 residues. In DNA form, the CDR3 reads TGTGCCAGCAGTGAGAGCGGGAGCTCCTACGAGCAGTACTTC. It yields the protein CASSESGSSYEQYF.

This chain joins TRBV28 and TRBJ2-6, with 9 bases that match TRBD1. The CDR3 extends over 18 amino acids. Trimming at V came to 7 bases and at J to 2 bases, leaving 12 bases not matched to a gene. Germline-derived CDR1 and CDR2 are MDHEN and SYDVKM. CDR3 in amino acids: CASTPGTGYSTGANVLTF. CDR3 nucleotide sequence: TGTGCCAGCACCCCCGGGACAGGGTATTCTACTGGGGCCAACGTCCTGACTTTC.

The chain couples TRBV6-5 to TRBJ1-1; 8 bases fit TRBD1. V was clipped by 2 bases and J by 0 bases; unmatched bases: 5. CDR1 and CDR2 from the germline V gene are MNHEY and SVGAGI. The CDR3 is 16 amino acids. CDR3 coding DNA: TGTGCCAGCAGTTACGACAGGGGCGGTATGAACACTGAAGCTTTCTTT. This encodes CASSYDRGGMNTEAFF.

The sample holds a few counts of this clone. The rearrangement uses TRBV7-2 and TRBJ1-4; D uncertain. In germline, CDR1 is SGHTA, CDR2 FQGNSA. CDR3 length: 16 amino acids. The V gene lost 2 bases and the J gene lost 0 bases, with 10 bases spanning the gap. CDR3 nucleotides: TGTGCCAGCAGCTTATCGAGGCCCGCAACTAATGAAAAACTGTTTTTT. It is translated as CASSLSRPATNEKLFF. The full variable domain, with the rest looked up from reference TRBV7-2 and TRBJ1-4, is GAGVSQSPSNKVTEKGKDVELRCDPISGHTALYWYRQSLGQGLEFLIYFQGNSAPDKSGLPSDRFSAERTGGSVSTLTIQRTQQEDSAVYLCASSLSRPATNEKLFFGSGTQLSVL.

The rearrangement uses TRBV30 and TRBJ2-7; TRBD1 aligns across 8 bases. V lost 7 bases, J lost 4 bases, and 6 bases stayed unmatched. The CDR3 extends over 12 amino acids. Looked up from germline, CDR1 is GTSNPN and CDR2 is SVGIG (reference sequence). DNA for the CDR3: TGTGCCTTGGACAGGGCAACGTACGAGCAGTACTTC. Translated, it gives CALDRATYEQYF.

The J gene is TRBJ2-5, the V gene TRBV7-2, with a possible D match to TRBD1 (6 bases). The germline CDR1 and CDR2 sequences are SGHTA and FQGNSA. The CDR3 contains 16 residues. V shed 3 bases and J shed 4 bases, with 18 bases lying between them. The CDR3 sequence: CASSFTPRTVGETQYF. The CDR3 nucleotides are TGTGCCAGCAGCTTCACCCCACGGACAGTAGGAGAGACCCAGTACTTC.

The V gene is TRBV5-6, the J gene TRBJ2-1; possibly TRBD2 for D (6 bases). This CDR3 contains 16 residues. The germline CDR1 and CDR2 sequences are SGHDT and YYEEEE. V dropped 1 base and J dropped 6 bases, with 17 bases sitting between them. CDR3 region: CASSLRSGHKGNEQFF. CDR3 nucleotide sequence: TGTGCCAGCAGCTTGAGGAGCGGGCATAAGGGCAATGAGCAGTTCTTC.